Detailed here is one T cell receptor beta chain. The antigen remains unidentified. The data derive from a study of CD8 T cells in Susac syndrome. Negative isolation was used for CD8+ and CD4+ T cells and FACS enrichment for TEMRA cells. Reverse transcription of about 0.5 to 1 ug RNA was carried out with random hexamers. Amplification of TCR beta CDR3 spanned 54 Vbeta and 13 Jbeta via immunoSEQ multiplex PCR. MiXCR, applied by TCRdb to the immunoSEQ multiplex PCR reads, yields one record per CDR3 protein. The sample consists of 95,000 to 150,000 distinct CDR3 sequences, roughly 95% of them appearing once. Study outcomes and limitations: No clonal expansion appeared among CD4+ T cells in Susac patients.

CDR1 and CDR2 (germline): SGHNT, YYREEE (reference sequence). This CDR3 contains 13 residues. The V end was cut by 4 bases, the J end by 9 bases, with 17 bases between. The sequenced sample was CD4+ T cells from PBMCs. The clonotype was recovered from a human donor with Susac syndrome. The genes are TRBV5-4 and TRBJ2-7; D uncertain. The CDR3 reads CASSPDLSRGQYF. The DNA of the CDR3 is TGTGCCAGCAGCCCGGATTTGTCCAGAGGGCAGTACTTC.